This T cell receptor (beta chain) was obtained from a study of shared clonotypes between healthy human individuals. Adult donors, all healthy and HIV-negative, had no recent acute infections or vaccinations. Here immunoSEQ multiplex PCR was the method, and the copy in TCRdb shows in-frame clones only, minus some. The top ten clones hold 1.4% to 1.5% of a sample with about 1 million clones, around 74% of them seen once. This clonotype was sampled from a man in his late teens or twenties in good health. What was sequenced was memory CD4+ T cells sorted from blood. As for subset: CD45RA-negative fraction.

In DNA form, the CDR3 reads TGTGCCAGTACGACTAGCGGGGGGTCTAACACCGGGGAGCTGTTTTTT. Protein sequence: CASTTSGGSNTGELFF. The J gene is TRBJ2-2, the V gene TRBV19; 13 nucleotides match TRBD2. The germline CDR1 and CDR2 sequences are LNHDA and SQIVND (reference sequence). After removal of 7 bases from V and 2 bases from J, the junction contained 4 bases not matched to a gene. CDR3 size: 16 residues.